The 16 T cell receptor beta chains below all came from one sample that was sequenced in a study of shared clonotypes between healthy human individuals. Sequencing used immunoSEQ multiplex PCR; TCRdb keeps in-frame clones, though not all of them. The table records some 900,000 clones, approximately 76% of them present only once. The sample consisted of memory CD4+ T cells sorted from blood. This sample's subset: CD45RA-negative fraction. The source is a man in his late teens or twenties in good health.

As concerns this clone: Since a much larger clone is just one base distant, this may be a read error. The chain combines TRBV28 with TRBJ2-7; no firm D call. Germline values: CDR1 MDHEN, CDR2 SYDVKM. The CDR3 has 11 amino acids. Trimming took off 4 bases at V and 4 bases at J, with 5 bases between the two ends. CDR3 sequence reads: CASSSNYEQYF. CDR3 bases: TGTGCCAGCAGTTCAAATTACGAGCAGTACTTC. The whole variable domain, filled in from reference TRBV28 and TRBJ2-7, reads DVKVTQSSRYLVKRTGEKVFLECVQDMDHENMFWYRQDPGLGLRLIYFSYDVKMKEKGDIPEGYSVSREKKERFSLILESASTNQTSMYLCASSSNYEQYFGPGTRLTVT.

The chain is built from TRBV15 and TRBJ2-3; 7 bases are shared with TRBD2. There are 15 residues in the CDR3. The germline V gene has CDR1 LNHNV and CDR2 YYDKDF (reference sequence). V trimming: 1 base; J trimming: 4 bases; junction bases outside the gene matches: 5. CDR3 sequence reads: CATSRGAGEADTQYF. The CDR3 DNA is TGTGCCACCAGCAGAGGGGCGGGAGAGGCAGATACGCAGTATTTT.

About this clone: This probably arose from a read error, given a far larger clone one base away. J is TRBJ2-6 and V is TRBV27; the D is unclear. Germline loops: CDR1 MNHEY, CDR2 SMNVEV (reference sequence). CDR3 length equals 14 residues. Trimming stripped 5 bases from V and 0 bases from J, with 5 bases between. CDR3 DNA: TGTGCCAGCAGTCCTTACTCTGGGGCCAACGTCCTGACTTTC. Translation: CASSPYSGANVLTF.

This clone came up once. The chain is built from TRBV30 and TRBJ2-7, with D possibly being TRBD1 (5 bases). CDR1 and CDR2 (germline): GTSNPN, SVGIG (reference sequence). The CDR3 totals 16 residues. Trimming took off 3 bases at V and 3 bases at J, with 21 bases between the two ends. The CDR3 bases are TGTGCCTGGAGCAGGCCTAACCAGGGTAAACACTACGAGCAGTACTTC. It is translated as CAWSRPNQGKHYEQYF.

Details on this clone: A read error may explain this, as a much larger clone is one base away. Within the sample, other DNA sequences also encode this same CDR3. This chain uses TRBV30 with TRBJ1-2; D unclear. V lost 1 base, J lost 2 bases, and 2 bases lay in between. CDR3 length: 11 residues. Looked up from germline, CDR1 is GTSNPN and CDR2 is SVGIG (reference sequence). This chain's CDR3 is CAWSANYGYTF. The CDR3 nucleotides are TGTGCCTGGAGTGCGAACTATGGCTACACCTTC.

This clone has a count of ten or more. Other DNA sequences in the sample encode the same CDR3. J is TRBJ2-3 and V is TRBV2; the match to TRBD1 covers 8 bases. The length of the CDR3 is 13 residues. V shed 8 bases, J shed 1 base, and the junction held 2 bases outside the gene matches. Germline V gene sequence: CDR1 SNHLY, CDR2 FYNNEI. The CDR3 sequence: CASSGQGTDTQYF. The CDR3 DNA reads TGTGCCAGCTCGGGACAGGGCACAGATACGCAGTATTTT.

This clone came up a few times. The chain joins TRBV28 to TRBJ1-4, with 9 bases aligning to TRBD1. The CDR3 consists of 16 residues. Germline V gene sequence: CDR1 MDHEN, CDR2 SYDVKM. V was pared by 2 bases and J by 7 bases, with 8 bases of the junction left unmatched. CDR3 in DNA: TGTGCCAGCAGTTTAGTACAGGGGGCAGGCGTTGAAAAACTGTTTTTT. It encodes CASSLVQGAGVEKLFF.

The V call is TRBV19, the J call TRBJ2-5; 7 positions match TRBD1. CDR1 is LNHDA and CDR2 is SQIVND in the germline V gene (reference sequence). Trimming removed 5 bases from V and 5 bases from J; junction bases left unmatched: 8. CDR3 length: 14 residues. CDR3 sequence (DNA): TGTGCCAGTAGTCCCCGTGACAGGGTGGAGACCCAGTACTTC. As protein: CASSPRDRVETQYF.

Written as DNA, the CDR3 is TGTGCCAGCTCACCAAGGACAGAGGGGACTGAAGCTTTCTTT. Translated: CASSPRTEGTEAFF. The chain recombines TRBV18 with TRBJ1-1; D may be TRBD1 (6 bases). The CDR3 is 14 amino acids. With 2 bases removed from V and 5 bases from J, the gap between germline ends came to 12 bases. The germline V gene has CDR1 KGHSH and CDR2 LQKENI. The entire variable domain, with the rest obtained from reference TRBV18 and TRBJ1-1, is as follows: NAGVMQNPRHLVRRRGQEARLRCSPMKGHSHVYWYRQLPEEGLKFMVYLQKENIIDESGMPKERFSAEFPKEGPSILRIQQVVRGDSAAYFCASSPRTEGTEAFFGQGTRLTVV.

V and J are TRBV6-5 and TRBJ2-5, with D uncertain. This CDR3 contains 11 residues. V lost 4 bases, J lost 5 bases, and 5 bases lay in between. Germline values: CDR1 MNHEY, CDR2 SVGAGI. The CDR3 bases are TGTGCCAGCAGTTCATACGAGACCCAGTACTTC. Its protein product is CASSSYETQYF.

The V call is TRBV7-6, the J call TRBJ1-2; the match to TRBD1 covers 9 bases. With V trimmed by 5 bases and J by 7 bases, 8 bases remained unmatched. CDR1 is SGHVS, CDR2 FNYEAQ, per germline. There are 14 residues in the CDR3. CDR3 coding DNA: TGTGCCAGCAGCGCGGGGGACAGGGAGGGTGGCTACACCTTC. Amino acids: CASSAGDREGGYTF.

CDR3 DNA sequence: TGTGCCAGCAGTTTCGGACGGTTCTCTGGAAACACCATATATTTT. Translated, it gives CASSFGRFSGNTIYF. The V call is TRBV6-5, the J call TRBJ1-3; unclear D gene. CDR3 length: 15 residues. From germline, CDR1 is MNHEY and CDR2 SVGAGI. V was clipped by 4 bases and J by 0 bases, with 10 bases between them.

The rearrangement links TRBV7-2 to TRBJ2-5, with 9 positions matching TRBD1. Germline values: CDR1 SGHTA, CDR2 FQGNSA. V lost 4 bases and J lost 6; bases outside the gene matches: 9. There are 15 residues in the CDR3. The CDR3 here is CASSSLTGGSKTQYF. As DNA, the CDR3 is TGTGCCAGCAGCTCCCTGACAGGGGGTTCGAAGACCCAGTACTTC.

The chain has TRBV6-1 and TRBJ1-1; no clear D. CDR3 length: 13 residues. Trimming removed 5 bases from V and 2 bases from J, with 9 bases in between. Germline loops: CDR1 MNHNS, CDR2 SASEGT. In DNA form, the CDR3 reads TGTGCCAGCAGTCACTTGGGTAACACTGAAGCTTTCTTT. Translating it yields CASSHLGNTEAFF.

The rearrangement uses TRBV5-4 and TRBJ1-3; 9 nucleotides match TRBD1. The CDR3 has 15 residues. Per germline, CDR1 SGHNT and CDR2 YYREEE (reference sequence). The trim removed 3 bases at V and 1 base at J, leaving 2 bases unmatched. The chain's CDR3 is CASSSDRGSGNTIYF. The CDR3 DNA reads as TGTGCCAGCAGCTCAGACAGGGGGTCTGGAAACACCATATATTTT.

The CDR3 sequence is CASSLSQGPYEQYF. CDR3 nucleotides: TGTGCCAGCAGCTTGTCTCAGGGGCCATACGAGCAGTACTTC. This chain links TRBV5-5 with TRBJ2-7, with D maybe TRBD1 (6 bases). Per the germline V gene, CDR1 is SGHKS and CDR2 is YYEKEE (reference sequence). This CDR3 comprises 14 residues. The V end was cut by 1 base, the J end by 4 bases, with 12 bases between.